The 20 T cell receptor beta chains below were found in one sample sequenced in a study of blood T cells in healthy people across ages. Primed by a sample-barcoded 5' primer and a J-beta primer mix, a second PCR proceeded for roughly 6 to 12 cycles. Using its own MiXCR run on the 5' RACE reads, TCRdb lists one record per CDR3 protein. Of hundreds of thousands of distinct CDR3 sequences in the sample, roughly 58% were seen once. Material: blood. Every receptor here comes from a man aged 60-69 years in good health.

This clonotype has more than one count but fewer than ten. V is TRBV5-1 and J is TRBJ2-7, with 7 bases matching TRBD2. V shed 4 bases and J 5 bases; nucleotides not matched to a gene: 9. CDR1 is SGHRS and CDR2 is YFSETQ in the germline V gene. The CDR3 spans 14 residues. CDR3 bases: TGCGCCAGCAGCCTTTCTGGGACTAATAACGAGCAGTACTTC. It translates to CASSLSGTNNEQYF.

The chain carries TRBV6-2 or TRBV6-3 and TRBJ1-5; tentatively, D is TRBD1 (5 bases). Deletions cut 2 bases from V and 4 bases from J, with 12 bases between. The CDR3 runs to 15 residues. CDR1 is MNHEY and CDR2 is SVGEGT in the germline V gene. CDR3 residues: CASSYERAGNQPQHF. DNA for the CDR3: TGTGCCAGCAGTTACGAACGGGCAGGGAATCAGCCCCAGCATTTT.

As for this clonotype: The conserved closing phenylalanine or tryptophan is absent in this CDR3, likely reflecting a read error. This sequence joins TRBV3-1 and TRBJ2-3; the match to TRBD2 covers 11 bases. CDR3 length: 16 amino acids. The germline V gene has CDR1 LGHDT and CDR2 YNNKEL (reference sequence). The CDR3 DNA sequence: TGTGCCAGCAGCCATGTTAGCGGGGGGGGCACTGATACGCAGTATTTG. This sequence encodes CASSHVSGGGTDTQYL.

J is TRBJ2-1 and V is TRBV3-1; D is possibly TRBD2 (6 bases). Per the germline V gene, CDR1 is LGHDT and CDR2 is YNNKEL (reference sequence). The CDR3 consists of 14 residues. The V and J ends lost 6 bases and 6 bases respectively, with 15 bases between them. CDR3 sequence (DNA): TGTGCCAGCAGTACGGGAGCCTTAGGCAATGAGCAGTTCTTC. Its translation is CASSTGALGNEQFF.

V usage is TRBV2 and J usage is TRBJ1-5; 7 bases are a match to TRBD1. The CDR3 is 15 amino acids. The trim removed 5 bases at V and 4 bases at J, leaving 8 bases unmatched. Per the germline V gene, CDR1 is SNHLY and CDR2 is FYNNEI. CDR3 coding DNA: TGTGCCAGCAGTCCGGGACAGAGCCCAAATCAGCCCCAGCATTTT. Protein: CASSPGQSPNQPQHF.

The rearrangement links TRBV7-2 to TRBJ2-7, with TRBD1 as a possible D gene (6 bases). The V end lost 5 bases, the J end lost 0 bases, and 11 bases lay between the germline ends. Germline-derived CDR1 and CDR2 are SGHTA and FQGNSA. The CDR3 is made up of 14 amino acids. The CDR3 bases are TGTGCCAGCAGCACCGGGACACACTCCTACGAGCAGTACTTC. This sequence encodes CASSTGTHSYEQYF.

The rearrangement uses TRBV28 and TRBJ1-1; D not resolved. CDR1 MDHEN and CDR2 SYDVKM come from the germline V gene. Trimming took off 3 bases at V and 7 bases at J, with 6 bases between the two ends. The CDR3 covers 11 residues. CDR3 residues: CASSFQVEAFF. The CDR3 nucleotides are TGTGCCAGCAGTTTTCAAGTTGAAGCTTTCTTT.

V is TRBV5-1 and J is TRBJ2-3, with D uncertain. The CDR3 runs 18 residues. Germline V gene sequence: CDR1 SGHRS, CDR2 YFSETQ. V was trimmed by 0 bases and J by 0 bases, leaving 17 bases between them. The CDR3 DNA reads TGCGCCAGCAGCTTGGAACCCCTTGGCGACCCTAGCACAGATACGCAGTATTTT. This sequence encodes CASSLEPLGDPSTDTQYF.

This rearrangement joins TRBV20-1 to TRBJ1-2; tentatively, D is TRBD1 (6 bases). CDR1 DFQATT and CDR2 SNEGSKA come from the germline V gene (reference sequence). The CDR3 sequence is 14 residues long. DNA for the CDR3: TGCAGCATTCACAGGGACGGAGCTAACTATGGCTACACCTTC. Its translation: CSIHRDGANYGYTF.

The CDR3 region is CASSDRAANEKLFF. The CDR3 nucleotides are TGTGCCAGCAGTGACCGGGCCGCCAATGAAAAACTGTTTTTT. The chain has TRBV6-4 and TRBJ1-4, with D unresolved. CDR1 and CDR2 (germline): MRHNA, SNTAGT. The CDR3 is made up of 14 amino acids. The germline V and J ends were trimmed by 2 bases and 5 bases, with 9 bases remaining between them.

This clonotype was detected only once. The rearrangement uses TRBV5-1 and TRBJ2-5; 9 bases are a match to TRBD2. The J call is uncertain, as TRBJ2-7 better fits the DNA end. The CDR3 is 15 residues long. CDR1 and CDR2 (germline): SGHRS, YFSETQ. The chain's CDR3 is CASSLVAGDINEQYF. CDR3 nucleotide sequence: TGCGCCAGCAGCTTGGTAGCGGGGGATATCAACGAGCAGTACTTC.

By proportion, this clonotype is medium-sized (0.01 to 0.1%). The chain has TRBV5-8 and TRBJ2-1, with D uncertain. Germline CDR1 is SGHTS and CDR2 is YDEGEE. The CDR3 is made up of 12 amino acids. Trimming took 4 bases from V and 10 from J, leaving 12 bases between them. The CDR3 loop reads CASSQWAVEQFF. The CDR3 bases are TGTGCCAGCAGCCAGTGGGCGGTGGAGCAGTTCTTC. Full variable domain (outside the CDR3, taken from reference TRBV5-8 and TRBJ2-1): EAGVTQSPTHLIKTRGQQATLRCSPISGHTSVYWYQQALGLGLQFLLWYDEGEERNRGNFPPRFSGRQFPNYSSELNVNALELEDSALYLCASSQWAVEQFFGPGTRLTVL.

The V gene is TRBV6-1, the J gene TRBJ1-2; possible D gene TRBD1, 5 bases. CDR3 length: 12 residues. Per the germline V gene, CDR1 is MNHNS and CDR2 is SASEGT. V was shortened by 4 bases and J by 5 bases, with 8 bases between the two germline ends. CDR3 in DNA: TGTGCCAGCAGTGTCAGGGAGTATGGCTACACCTTC. Encoded protein: CASSVREYGYTF.

V and J are TRBV27 and TRBJ2-4; D call uncertain. Judging by the DNA end, TRBJ2-7 fits better; the J call may be wrong. Germline CDR1 reads MNHEY; CDR2 reads SMNVEV (reference sequence). CDR3 size: 15 residues. Written as DNA, the CDR3 is TGTGCCAGCAGTTTATCCGGCAGTTCGGCCTACGAGCAGTACTTC. Translated: CASSLSGSSAYEQYF.

This clonotype was recorded only once. A much larger clone differs from this one at a single base, so this may be a read error. The gene calls are TRBV27 and TRBJ2-5; the D gene is possibly TRBD2 (7 bases). V was shortened by 5 bases and J by 11 bases, with 24 bases between the two germline ends. The CDR3 sequence is 15 residues long. Germline V gene sequence: CDR1 MNHEY, CDR2 SMNVEV (reference sequence). The CDR3 DNA reads TGTGCCAGCAGTCCCCACGCGGGGGACAACAATGAGCAGTACTTC. Protein sequence: CASSPHAGDNNEQYF.

The chain carries TRBV20-1 and TRBJ1-1; the D gene is possibly TRBD1 (5 bases). This CDR3 is 15 amino acids long. Deletions cut 0 bases from V and 1 base from J, with 12 bases between. Germline V gene lookup returns CDR1 DFQATT and CDR2 SNEGSKA (reference sequence). The CDR3 DNA reads as TGCAGTGCTAGAGATCCCCAGGGAGGGAACACTGAAGCTTTCTTT. Amino acid sequence: CSARDPQGGNTEAFF.

The chain carries TRBV29-1 and TRBJ2-3, with 9 bases that match TRBD1. The CDR3 is made up of 14 amino acids. Germline CDR1 reads SQVTM; CDR2 reads ANQGSEA. With V trimmed by 4 bases and J by 3 bases, 5 bases remained unmatched. This CDR3 reads CSVGGTGSTDTQYF. CDR3 bases: TGCAGCGTTGGAGGGACAGGGTCGACAGATACGCAGTATTTT.

This clonotype was detected a few times. J is TRBJ2-7 and V is TRBV7-2, with D possibly TRBD2 on 5 matching bases. Germline V gives CDR1 SGHTA, CDR2 FQGNSA. Between the trimmed V and J ends, which lost 2 bases and 0 bases, there was a span of 11 bases. The CDR3 runs to 15 residues. The CDR3, as DNA: TGTGCCAGCAGCTTAAGCTGGAGGAGCTCCTACGAGCAGTACTTC. It yields the protein CASSLSWRSSYEQYF.

Note on this clonotype: A read error may be the cause here, since a much bigger clone is one base away. The chain links TRBV5-1 to TRBJ2-1, with D perhaps matching TRBD1 (6 bases). Germline V gene lookup returns CDR1 SGHRS and CDR2 YFSETQ. The CDR3 spans 15 residues. Trimming cost V 0 bases and J 0 bases, with 7 bases left between them. Here the CDR3 reads CASSLEGDSYNEQFF. The CDR3 DNA is TGCGCCAGCAGCTTGGAGGGGGACTCCTACAATGAGCAGTTCTTC.

This clonotype has only a few counts. The rearrangement joins TRBV28 to TRBJ1-4, with D perhaps matching TRBD1 (5 bases). The CDR3 runs 13 residues. Germline CDR1 and CDR2: MDHEN and SYDVKM. V was cut by 8 bases and J by 8 bases, with 15 bases left in between. Written as DNA, the CDR3 is TGTGCCAGCCTGGGCGGGGGAGGCGAAAAACTGTTTTTT. It is translated as CASLGGGGEKLFF.